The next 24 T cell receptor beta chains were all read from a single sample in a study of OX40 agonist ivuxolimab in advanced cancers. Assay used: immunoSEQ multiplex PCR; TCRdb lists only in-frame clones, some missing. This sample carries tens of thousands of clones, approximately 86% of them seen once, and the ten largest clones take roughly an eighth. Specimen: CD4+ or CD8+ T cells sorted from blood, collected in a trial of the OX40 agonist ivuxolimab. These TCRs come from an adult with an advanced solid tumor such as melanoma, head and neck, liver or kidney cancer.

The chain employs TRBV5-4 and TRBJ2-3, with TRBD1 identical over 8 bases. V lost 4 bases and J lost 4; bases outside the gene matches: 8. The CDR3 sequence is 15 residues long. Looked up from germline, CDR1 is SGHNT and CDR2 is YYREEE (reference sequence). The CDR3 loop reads CASSPKGQGADTQYF. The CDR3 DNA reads TGTGCCAGCAGCCCCAAAGGACAGGGAGCAGATACGCAGTATTTT.

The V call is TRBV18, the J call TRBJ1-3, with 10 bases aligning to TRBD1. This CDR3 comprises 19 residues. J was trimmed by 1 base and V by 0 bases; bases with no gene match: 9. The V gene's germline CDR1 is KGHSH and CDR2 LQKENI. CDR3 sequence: CASSPPNGVGQGSGNTIYF. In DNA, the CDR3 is TGTGCCAGCTCACCACCCAACGGGGTGGGACAGGGGTCTGGAAACACCATATATTTT.

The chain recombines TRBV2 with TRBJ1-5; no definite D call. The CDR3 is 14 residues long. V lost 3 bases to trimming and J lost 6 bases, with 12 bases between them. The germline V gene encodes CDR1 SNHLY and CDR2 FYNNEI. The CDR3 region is CASSERGAPQPQHF. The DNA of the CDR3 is TGTGCCAGCAGTGAGCGTGGAGCACCTCAGCCCCAGCATTTT.

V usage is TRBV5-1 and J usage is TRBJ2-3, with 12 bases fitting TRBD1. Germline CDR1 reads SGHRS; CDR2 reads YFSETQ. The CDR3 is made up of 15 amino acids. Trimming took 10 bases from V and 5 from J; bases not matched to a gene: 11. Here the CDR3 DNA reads TGCGCCTGCCAACCGGGACAGGGGGCAAAAGATACGCAGTATTTT. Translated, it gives CACQPGQGAKDTQYF.

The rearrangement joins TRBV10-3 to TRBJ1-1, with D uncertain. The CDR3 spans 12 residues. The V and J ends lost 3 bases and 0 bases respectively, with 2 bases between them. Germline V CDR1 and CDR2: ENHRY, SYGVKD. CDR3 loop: CAISEMNTEAFF. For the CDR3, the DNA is TGTGCCATCAGTGAAATGAACACTGAAGCTTTCTTT.

DNA for the CDR3: TGTGCCAGCAGCACAGGGGTTGCCGGGGAGCTGTTTTTT. Protein sequence: CASSTGVAGELFF. The chain uses TRBV2 and TRBJ2-2; 7 bases fit TRBD1. There are 13 residues in the CDR3. V dropped 6 bases and J dropped 6; count of bases not matched to a gene: 4. The germline V gene encodes CDR1 SNHLY and CDR2 FYNNEI.

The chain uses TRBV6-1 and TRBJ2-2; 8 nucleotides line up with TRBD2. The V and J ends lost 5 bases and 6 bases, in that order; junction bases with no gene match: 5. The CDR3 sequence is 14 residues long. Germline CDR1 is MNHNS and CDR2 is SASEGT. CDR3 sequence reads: CASSKQAGAGELFF. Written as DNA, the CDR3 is TGTGCCAGCAGTAAACAAGCGGGAGCCGGGGAGCTGTTTTTT.

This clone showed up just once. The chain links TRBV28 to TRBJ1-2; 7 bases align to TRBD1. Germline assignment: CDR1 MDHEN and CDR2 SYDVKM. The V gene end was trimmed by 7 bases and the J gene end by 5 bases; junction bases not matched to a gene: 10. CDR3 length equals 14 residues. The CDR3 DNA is TGTGCCAGCACAATCAGGGGGAGAACTTATGGCTACACCTTC. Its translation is CASTIRGRTYGYTF.

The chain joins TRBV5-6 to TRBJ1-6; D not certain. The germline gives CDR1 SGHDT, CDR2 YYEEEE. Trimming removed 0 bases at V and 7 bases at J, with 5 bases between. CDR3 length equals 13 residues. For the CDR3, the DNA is TGTGCCAGCAGCTTGGGCCTCAATTCACCCCTCCACTTT. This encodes CASSLGLNSPLHF. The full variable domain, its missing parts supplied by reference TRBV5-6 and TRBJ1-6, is DAGVTQSPTHLIKTRGQQVTLRCSPKSGHDTVSWYQQALGQGPQFIFQYYEEEERQRGNFPDRFSGHQFPNYSSELNVNALLLGDSALYLCASSLGLNSPLHFGNGTRLTVT.

The DNA for the CDR3 is TGCGCCAGCAGCTTGGCCAGGTGGACTAGCGGGAGTAATGAGCAGTTCTTC. It codes for CASSLARWTSGSNEQFF. The V and J genes are TRBV5-1 and TRBJ2-1; the match to TRBD2 covers 13 bases. J was trimmed by 7 bases and V by 0 bases; bases with no gene match: 7. Per germline, CDR1 SGHRS and CDR2 YFSETQ. CDR3 length: 17 residues.

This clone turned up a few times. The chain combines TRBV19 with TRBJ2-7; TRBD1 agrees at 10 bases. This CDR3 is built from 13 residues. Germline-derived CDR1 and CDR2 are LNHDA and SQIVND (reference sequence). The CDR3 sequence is CESLRTGGYEQYF. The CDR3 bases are TGTGAAAGCCTAAGGACAGGGGGCTACGAGCAGTACTTC.

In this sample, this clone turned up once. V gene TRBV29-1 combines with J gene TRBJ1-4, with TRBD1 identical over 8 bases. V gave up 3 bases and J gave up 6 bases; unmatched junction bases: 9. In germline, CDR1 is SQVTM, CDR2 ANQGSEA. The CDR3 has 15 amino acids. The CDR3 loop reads CSVDPTGGVDEKLFF. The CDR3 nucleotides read TGCAGCGTTGACCCCACAGGGGGGGTTGATGAAAAACTGTTTTTT.

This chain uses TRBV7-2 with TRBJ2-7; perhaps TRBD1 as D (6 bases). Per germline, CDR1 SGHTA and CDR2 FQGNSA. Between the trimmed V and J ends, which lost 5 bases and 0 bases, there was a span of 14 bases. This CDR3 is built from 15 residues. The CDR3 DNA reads TGTGCCAGCAGCCTGGGGGCCTCTAGCTCCTACGAGCAGTACTTC. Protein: CASSLGASSSYEQYF.

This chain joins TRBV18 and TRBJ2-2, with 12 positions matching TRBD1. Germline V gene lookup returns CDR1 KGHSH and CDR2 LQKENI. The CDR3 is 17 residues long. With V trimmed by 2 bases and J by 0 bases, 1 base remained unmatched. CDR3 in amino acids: CASSPGTGGSNTGELFF. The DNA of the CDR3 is TGTGCCAGCTCACCAGGGACAGGGGGCTCGAACACCGGGGAGCTGTTTTTT.

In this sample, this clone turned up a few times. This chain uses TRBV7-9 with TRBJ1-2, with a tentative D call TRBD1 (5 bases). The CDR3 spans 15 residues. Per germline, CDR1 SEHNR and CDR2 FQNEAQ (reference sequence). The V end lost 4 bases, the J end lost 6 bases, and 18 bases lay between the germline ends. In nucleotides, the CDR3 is TGTGCCAGCAGCTCAGAGGTCCCTGGGGCCAATGGCTACACCTTC. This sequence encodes CASSSEVPGANGYTF.

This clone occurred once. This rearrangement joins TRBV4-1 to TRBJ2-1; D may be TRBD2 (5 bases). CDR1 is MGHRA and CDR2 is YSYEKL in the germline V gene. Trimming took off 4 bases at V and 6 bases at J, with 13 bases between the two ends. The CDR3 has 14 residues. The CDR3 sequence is CASSPRTVGNEQFF. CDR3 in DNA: TGCGCCAGCAGCCCTAGGACTGTCGGCAATGAGCAGTTCTTC.

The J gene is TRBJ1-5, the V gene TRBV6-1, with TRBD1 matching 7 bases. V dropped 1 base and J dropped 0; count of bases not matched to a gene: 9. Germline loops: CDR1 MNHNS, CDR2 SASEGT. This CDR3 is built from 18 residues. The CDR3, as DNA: TGTGCCAGCAGTGAAGGGGCAGGGGGAGCTTATAGCAATCAGCCCCAGCATTTT. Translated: CASSEGAGGAYSNQPQHF.

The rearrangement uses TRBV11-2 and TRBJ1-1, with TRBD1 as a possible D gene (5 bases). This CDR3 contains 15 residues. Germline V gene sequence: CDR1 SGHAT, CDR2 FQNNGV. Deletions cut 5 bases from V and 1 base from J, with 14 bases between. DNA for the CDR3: TGTGCCAGCAGCCCCAGAGTGGGGGGGAACACTGAAGCTTTCTTT. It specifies CASSPRVGGNTEAFF.

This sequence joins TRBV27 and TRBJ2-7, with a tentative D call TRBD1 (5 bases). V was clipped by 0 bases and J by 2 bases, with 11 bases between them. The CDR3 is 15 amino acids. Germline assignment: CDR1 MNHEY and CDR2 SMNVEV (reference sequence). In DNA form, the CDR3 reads TGTGCCAGCAGTTTATCCCCTGGGGCGCCCTACGAGCAGTACTTC. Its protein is CASSLSPGAPYEQYF.

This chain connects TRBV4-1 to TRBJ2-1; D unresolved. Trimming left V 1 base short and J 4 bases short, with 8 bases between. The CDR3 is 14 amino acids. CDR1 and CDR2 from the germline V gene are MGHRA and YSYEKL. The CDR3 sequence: CASSQVAEYNEQFF. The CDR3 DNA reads TGCGCCAGCAGCCAAGTTGCAGAGTACAATGAGCAGTTCTTC.

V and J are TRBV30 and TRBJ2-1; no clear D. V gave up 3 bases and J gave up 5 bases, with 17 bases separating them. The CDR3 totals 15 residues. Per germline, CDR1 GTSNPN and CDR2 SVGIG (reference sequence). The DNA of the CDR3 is TGTGCCTGGAGAATGGGTGCTTATCCTAACAATGAGCAGTTCTTC. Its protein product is CAWRMGAYPNNEQFF.

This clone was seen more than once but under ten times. The DNA of the CDR3 is TGTGCCAGCAGGGGTGGTTGGCTAAGGACCTACGAGCAGTACTTC. It encodes CASRGGWLRTYEQYF. The J gene is TRBJ2-7, the V gene TRBV2; no firm D call. The V gene lost 6 bases and the J gene lost 2 bases, with 17 bases spanning the gap. This CDR3 is 15 amino acids long. In germline, CDR1 is SNHLY, CDR2 FYNNEI. Full variable domain (missing parts from reference TRBV2 and TRBJ2-7): EPEVTQTPSHQVTQMGQEVILRCVPISNHLYFYWYRQILGQKVEFLVSFYNNEISEKSEIFDDQFSVERPDGSNFTLKIRSTKLEDSAMYFCASRGGWLRTYEQYFGPGTRLTVT.

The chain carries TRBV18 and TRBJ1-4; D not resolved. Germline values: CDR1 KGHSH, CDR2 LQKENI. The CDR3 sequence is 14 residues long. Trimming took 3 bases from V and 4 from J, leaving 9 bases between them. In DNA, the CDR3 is TGTGCCAGCTCACCGGTCCAGGTTAATGAAAAACTGTTTTTT. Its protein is CASSPVQVNEKLFF.

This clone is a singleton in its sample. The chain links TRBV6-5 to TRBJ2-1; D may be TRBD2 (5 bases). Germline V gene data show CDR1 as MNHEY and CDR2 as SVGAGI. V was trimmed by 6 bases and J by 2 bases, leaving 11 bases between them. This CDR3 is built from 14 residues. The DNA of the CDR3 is TGTGCCAGCAGGAAGGACTTAACCTACAATGAGCAGTTCTTC. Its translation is CASRKDLTYNEQFF.